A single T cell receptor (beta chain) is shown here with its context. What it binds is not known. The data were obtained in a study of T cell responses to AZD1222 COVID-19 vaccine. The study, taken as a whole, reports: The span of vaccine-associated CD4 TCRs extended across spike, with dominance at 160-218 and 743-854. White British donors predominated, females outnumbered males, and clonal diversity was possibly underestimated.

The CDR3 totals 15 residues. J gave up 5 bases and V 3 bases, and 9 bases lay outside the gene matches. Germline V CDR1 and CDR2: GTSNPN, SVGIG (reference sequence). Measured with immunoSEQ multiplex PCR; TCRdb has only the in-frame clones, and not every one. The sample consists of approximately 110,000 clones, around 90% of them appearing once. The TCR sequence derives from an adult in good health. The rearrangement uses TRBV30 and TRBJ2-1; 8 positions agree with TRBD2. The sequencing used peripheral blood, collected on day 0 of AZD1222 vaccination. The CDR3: CAWSRWTSRDNEQFF. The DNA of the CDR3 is TGTGCCTGGAGCCGTTGGACTAGCCGTGACAATGAGCAGTTCTTC.